The 30 T cell receptor beta chains reported below all come from one sample, sequenced in a study of blood T cell repertoires in COVID-19. The protocol was immunoSEQ multiplex PCR, while the TCRdb copy is restricted to in-frame clones and leaves out a portion. Here the sample spans roughly 29,000 clones, about 90% being singletons. Sequenced: peripheral blood. The source of these receptors is a human donor in a cohort sampled during active COVID-19.

V usage is TRBV29-1 and J usage is TRBJ1-1; the D is unclear. Per the germline V gene, CDR1 is SQVTM and CDR2 is ANQGSEA. The CDR3 spans 11 residues. V lost 5 bases to trimming and J lost 5 bases, with 9 bases between them. The CDR3 spells CSVFRGTEAFF. The DNA of the CDR3 is TGCAGCGTTTTCCGAGGAACTGAAGCTTTCTTT.

The chain has TRBV3-1 (or the pseudogene TRBV3-2) and TRBJ2-2, with TRBD2 identical over 12 bases. V lost 4 bases and J lost 5; bases outside the gene matches: 2. The CDR3 runs 15 residues. Germline CDR1 LGHDT, CDR2 YNNKEL (reference sequence). CDR3 coding DNA: TGTGCCAGCAGCCCGACTAGCGGGGGAACCGGGGAGCTGTTTTTT. It yields the protein CASSPTSGGTGELFF.

The chain couples TRBV5-4 to TRBJ2-1; tentatively, D is TRBD2 (6 bases). The ends were cut back, 3 bases at V and 9 bases at J, with 28 bases in the middle. The CDR3 is 18 amino acids. CDR1 is SGHNT, CDR2 YYREEE, per germline (reference sequence). CDR3 amino acids: CASSWGVGRHRLRAEQFF. The CDR3 bases are TGTGCCAGCAGCTGGGGGGTGGGGCGCCACCGTCTACGAGCTGAGCAGTTCTTC.

The count of this clone is one. V is TRBV27 and J is TRBJ1-4; maybe TRBD1 (5 bases). Trimming cost V 2 bases and J 5 bases, with 6 bases left between them. Germline-derived CDR1 and CDR2 are MNHEY and SMNVEV (reference sequence). CDR3 length: 13 amino acids. CDR3 in amino acids: CASSLRGNEKLFF. Here the CDR3 DNA reads TGTGCCAGCAGTTTAAGGGGAAATGAAAAACTGTTTTTT.

The count of this clone is one. J is TRBJ1-4 and V is TRBV3-1 (or the pseudogene TRBV3-2), with TRBD1 as a possible D gene (6 bases). The V gene's germline CDR1 is LGHDT and CDR2 YNNKEL (reference sequence). V was clipped by 4 bases and J by 5 bases, with 11 bases between them. The length of the CDR3 is 14 residues. CDR3 protein: CASSRGTGNEKLFF. CDR3 DNA sequence: TGTGCCAGCAGCCGCGGAACAGGGAATGAAAAACTGTTTTTT.

The chain couples TRBV9 to TRBJ2-3; 9 bases match TRBD2. The trim removed 1 base at V and 4 bases at J, leaving 4 bases unmatched. The germline CDR1 and CDR2 sequences are SGDLS and YYNGEE. The CDR3 length is 15 residues. CDR3 sequence (DNA): TGTGCCAGCAGCGTACCGGGCGGGGGGGCAGATACGCAGTATTTT. Its translation is CASSVPGGGADTQYF.

CDR3 in amino acids: CASSPGGVGTDTQYF. For the CDR3, the DNA is TGTGCCAGCAGTCCGGGGGGGGTGGGCACAGATACGCAGTATTTT. V and J are TRBV27 and TRBJ2-3, with 8 bases matching TRBD2. V lost 5 bases and J lost 1; bases outside the gene matches: 5. Per germline, CDR1 MNHEY and CDR2 SMNVEV (reference sequence). The CDR3 is 15 amino acids.

This chain links TRBV7-8 with TRBJ1-1; no clear D. Trimming cost V 4 bases and J 0 bases, with 9 bases left between them. The CDR3 has 14 amino acids. The germline gives CDR1 SGHVS, CDR2 FQNEAQ. CDR3 region: CASSSSAMNTEAFF. The CDR3 region has the DNA TGTGCCAGCAGCTCTAGTGCTATGAACACTGAAGCTTTCTTT.

With regard to this clone: A junction end diverges from the germline sequence, so it may reflect a read error. The V gene is TRBV27, the J gene TRBJ1-2, with TRBD1 as a possible D gene (5 bases). This CDR3 contains 13 residues. Per the germline V gene, CDR1 is MNHEY and CDR2 is SMNVEV (reference sequence). In DNA, the CDR3 is TGTGCCAGCAGTCAGCAGGGCCTCTCACTTTTACGCTTC. Amino acids: CASSQQGLSLLRF.

V and J are TRBV18 and TRBJ2-3; 11 positions agree with TRBD2. Germline V gene data show CDR1 as KGHSH and CDR2 as LQKENI. Trimming at V came to 6 bases and at J to 6 bases, leaving 11 bases not matched to a gene. This CDR3 is 16 amino acids long. The CDR3 region has the DNA TGTGCCAGCTCCCGACCCCTAGCGGGGGGTGTGGATACGCAGTATTTT. It yields the protein CASSRPLAGGVDTQYF.

The V gene is TRBV9, the J gene TRBJ2-3, with no clear D. The V and J ends lost 0 bases and 3 bases respectively, with 14 bases between them. CDR1 is SGDLS, CDR2 YYNGEE, per germline. The CDR3 is 16 amino acids. In DNA form, the CDR3 reads TGTGCCAGCAGCGTAGGGGTAGCACCGAAGACAGATACGCAGTATTTT. Its translation is CASSVGVAPKTDTQYF. The full variable domain, with the rest looked up from reference TRBV9 and TRBJ2-3, is DSGVTQTPKHLITATGQRVTLRCSPRSGDLSVYWYQQSLDQGLQFLIQYYNGEERAKGNILERFSAQQFPDLHSELNLSSLELGDSALYFCASSVGVAPKTDTQYFGPGTRLTVL.

The chain employs TRBV25-1 and TRBJ2-1; TRBD2 agrees at 8 bases. Germline V gene sequence: CDR1 MGHDK, CDR2 SYGVNS. V dropped 5 bases and J dropped 4; count of bases not matched to a gene: 13. CDR3 length: 17 residues. CDR3 in DNA: TGTGCCAGCAGTCAACCGGGACTAGACCTCAAATACAATGAGCAGTTCTTC. Protein product: CASSQPGLDLKYNEQFF.

This sequence joins TRBV7-2 and TRBJ2-1; D call uncertain. Germline V CDR1 and CDR2: SGHTA, FQGNSA. V lost 2 bases, J lost 9 bases, and 8 bases lay in between. The CDR3 is 12 amino acids. The CDR3 sequence: CASSLTSGEQFF. DNA for the CDR3: TGTGCCAGCAGCTTAACCTCGGGTGAGCAGTTCTTC. The full variable domain, its missing parts supplied by reference TRBV7-2 and TRBJ2-1, is GAGVSQSPSNKVTEKGKDVELRCDPISGHTALYWYRQSLGQGLEFLIYFQGNSAPDKSGLPSDRFSAERTGGSVSTLTIQRTQQEDSAVYLCASSLTSGEQFFGPGTRLTVL.

This clone occurred a few times. The chain has TRBV2 and TRBJ2-7; 10 nucleotides align to TRBD2. This CDR3 has 14 residues. Trimming removed 3 bases from V and 4 bases from J; junction bases left unmatched: 3. CDR1 and CDR2 (germline): SNHLY, FYNNEI. This CDR3 reads CASSDASGSYEQYF. The CDR3 nucleotides are TGTGCCAGCAGTGATGCTAGCGGGAGTTACGAGCAGTACTTC.

The V and J genes are TRBV10-2 and TRBJ1-6; D gene uncertain. The CDR3 is 15 residues long. V was trimmed by 7 bases and J by 4 bases, leaving 14 bases between them. Germline V gene data show CDR1 as WSHSY and CDR2 as SAAADI. The CDR3 DNA is TGCGCCAGCACCCTCGCTACAGATTATAATTCACCCCTCCACTTT. Translation gives CASTLATDYNSPLHF.

This clone occurred once. The chain uses TRBV11-2 and TRBJ2-3; D unclear. Germline loops: CDR1 SGHAT, CDR2 FQNNGV. V dropped 3 bases and J dropped 2 bases, with 6 bases sitting between them. The CDR3 consists of 13 residues. CDR3 sequence reads: CASSFGDTDTQYF. The CDR3 bases are TGTGCCAGCAGCTTCGGAGACACAGATACGCAGTATTTT. Complete variable domain (other parts from reference TRBV11-2 and TRBJ2-3): EAGVAQSPRYKIIEKRQSVAFWCNPISGHATLYWYQQILGQGPKLLIQFQNNGVVDDSQLPKDRFSAERLKGVDSTLKIQPAKLEDSAVYLCASSFGDTDTQYFGPGTRLTVL.

This clone came up once. This sequence joins TRBV18 and TRBJ2-1; 8 bases are a match to TRBD2. J gave up 6 bases and V 5 bases, and 6 bases lay outside the gene matches. The CDR3 covers 14 residues. Per the germline V gene, CDR1 is KGHSH and CDR2 is LQKENI. This chain's CDR3 is CASSAGLAPNEQFF. Here the CDR3 DNA reads TGTGCCAGCTCAGCAGGACTAGCACCCAATGAGCAGTTCTTC. Full variable domain (remainder filled in from reference TRBV18 and TRBJ2-1): NAGVMQNPRHLVRRRGQEARLRCSPMKGHSHVYWYRQLPEEGLKFMVYLQKENIIDESGMPKERFSAEFPKEGPSILRIQQVVRGDSAAYFCASSAGLAPNEQFFGPGTRLTVL.

This chain uses TRBV7-2 with TRBJ2-7; D might be TRBD2 (5 bases). The CDR3 is made up of 15 amino acids. Germline CDR1 and CDR2: SGHTA and FQGNSA. With 5 bases removed from V and 0 bases from J, the gap between germline ends came to 14 bases. The CDR3 bases are TGTGCCAGCAGCCCTAGAGCGGCCAGCTCCTACGAGCAGTACTTC. It yields the protein CASSPRAASSYEQYF.

J is TRBJ1-5 and V is TRBV6-5, with D hard to call. The CDR3 runs to 12 residues. Deletions cut 11 bases from V and 8 bases from J, with 16 bases between. Germline CDR1 is MNHEY and CDR2 is SVGAGI. CDR3 nucleotides: TGTGCCTGTACAGACCTAAGAAAGCCCCAGCATTTT. It translates to CACTDLRKPQHF.

The rearrangement uses TRBV29-1 and TRBJ2-7; D gene ambiguous. V lost 7 bases to trimming and J lost 0 bases, with 10 bases between them. The CDR3 contains 12 residues. The V gene's germline CDR1 is SQVTM and CDR2 ANQGSEA. CDR3 in amino acids: CSARQASYEQYF. The CDR3 nucleotides are TGCAGCGCCCGACAAGCCTCCTACGAGCAGTACTTC.

This rearrangement joins TRBV29-1 to TRBJ2-7; possible D gene TRBD2, 5 bases. The germline V gene encodes CDR1 SQVTM and CDR2 ANQGSEA. Trimming removed 7 bases at V and 7 bases at J, with 23 bases between. The CDR3 spans 14 residues. The CDR3 nucleotides are TGCAGCGCCTTGTTGGGCCTCCTCCCGGGGGAGCAGTACTTC. Protein sequence: CSALLGLLPGEQYF.

This chain connects TRBV3-1 (or the pseudogene TRBV3-2) to TRBJ1-5; D possibly corresponds to TRBD1 (5 bases). Germline-derived CDR1 and CDR2 are LGHDT and YNNKEL (reference sequence). CDR3 size: 13 residues. Trimming cost V 4 bases and J 3 bases, with 7 bases left between them. This CDR3 reads CASSRGTNQPQHF. In DNA form, the CDR3 reads TGTGCCAGCAGCCGGGGCACCAATCAGCCCCAGCATTTT.

The chain employs TRBV18 and TRBJ1-6; the match to TRBD1 covers 8 bases. The CDR3 loop spans 16 amino acids. CDR1 and CDR2 from the germline V gene are KGHSH and LQKENI. Germline trimming cut 5 bases from V and 3 bases from J; bases unmatched to any gene: 6. The CDR3 protein is CASSSPGQGYNSPLHF. The DNA for the CDR3 is TGTGCCAGCTCATCGCCCGGACAGGGCTATAATTCACCCCTCCACTTT.

The V and J genes are TRBV24-1 and TRBJ1-2, with D perhaps TRBD1 (6 bases). The ends were cut back, 10 bases at V and 6 bases at J, with 14 bases in the middle. CDR3 length: 12 residues. Germline CDR1 KGHDR, CDR2 SFDVKD. CDR3 region: CATWGQEDGYTF. The CDR3 DNA reads as TGTGCCACGTGGGGGCAGGAGGATGGCTACACCTTC.

This clone was seen once. The gene calls are TRBV28 and TRBJ1-1; unclear D gene. CDR1 MDHEN and CDR2 SYDVKM come from the germline V gene. CDR3 length: 11 amino acids. Deletions cut 4 bases from V and 10 bases from J, with 10 bases between. The CDR3 DNA reads TGTGCCAGCAGTTCGCTCTTGAGAGCTTTCTTT. It specifies CASSSLLRAFF.

J is TRBJ1-2 and V is TRBV3-1 (or the pseudogene TRBV3-2); 8 nucleotides align to TRBD1. Trimming removed 2 bases from V and 8 bases from J; junction bases left unmatched: 7. CDR1 and CDR2 (germline): LGHDT, YNNKEL (reference sequence). The CDR3 consists of 14 residues. The CDR3 sequence is CASSQPSDRAGYTF. The CDR3 DNA sequence: TGTGCCAGCAGCCAACCTTCGGACAGGGCAGGCTACACCTTC.

This clone was picked up one time. The chain is built from TRBV19 and TRBJ1-4, with 10 bases fitting TRBD1. V shed 3 bases and J 5 bases; nucleotides not matched to a gene: 6. The CDR3 length is 16 residues. Germline V gene data show CDR1 as LNHDA and CDR2 as SQIVND (reference sequence). The CDR3 loop reads CASSMDPGQGNEKLFF. The CDR3 bases are TGTGCCAGTAGTATGGACCCGGGACAGGGGAATGAAAAACTGTTTTTT.

This chain connects TRBV6-1 to TRBJ2-1; 15 bases line up with TRBD2. The CDR3 consists of 17 residues. V lost 3 bases, J lost 7 bases, and 7 bases stayed unmatched. Per germline, CDR1 MNHNS and CDR2 SASEGT. The CDR3 nucleotides read TGTGCCAGCAGTGATCCCCTTGGGACTAGCGGGAGGAATGAGCAGTTCTTC. Translating it yields CASSDPLGTSGRNEQFF.

V usage is TRBV9 and J usage is TRBJ1-4; tentatively, D is TRBD1 (6 bases). Germline CDR1 is SGDLS and CDR2 is YYNGEE. The CDR3 covers 15 residues. V lost 4 bases and J lost 5, with 15 bases in between. The CDR3 spells CASSRLQGRNEKLFF. DNA for the CDR3: TGTGCCAGCAGCCGCTTACAGGGAAGAAATGAAAAACTGTTTTTT.

The chain couples TRBV29-1 to TRBJ1-1; D unresolved. From germline, CDR1 is SQVTM and CDR2 ANQGSEA. This CDR3 spans 12 amino acids. V was trimmed by 4 bases and J by 0 bases, leaving 6 bases between them. CDR3 loop: CSVGLLNTEAFF. Here the CDR3 DNA reads TGCAGCGTTGGGCTCTTGAACACTGAAGCTTTCTTT. The whole variable domain, remainder taken from reference TRBV29-1 and TRBJ1-1, is SAVISQKPSRDICQRGTSLTIQCQVDSQVTMMFWYRQQPGQSLTLIATANQGSEATYESGFVIDKFPISRPNLTFSTLTVSNMSPEDSSIYLCSVGLLNTEAFFGQGTRLTVV.